In this sample, the clone carrying this TCR beta chain turned up many times. V gave up 0 bases and J gave up 4 bases, with 13 bases separating them. The germline gives CDR1 LGHNA, CDR2 YNFKEQ. This CDR3 region has 15 residues. These data belong to a study of T cells in Graves' hyperthyroidism and ophthalmopathy. TCR beta CDR3 sequences were amplified from RNA transcripts. In the first-round RT-PCR of the TCR CDR3, the HTBI primer set was used. TCRdb re-analysed the multiplex PCR reads in MiXCR, keeping a single row per CDR3 protein. The repertoire holds hundreds of thousands of distinct CDR3 sequences, with roughly 15% as singletons.

The specimen was blood. The sequence was obtained from a middle-aged woman with Graves' ophthalmopathy. The chain combines TRBV4-2 with TRBJ2-7; D might be TRBD2 (6 bases). The CDR3 region is CASSQDPGTLYEQYF. CDR3 sequence (DNA): TGTGCCAGCAGCCAAGACCCTGGGACTTTATACGAGCAGTACTTC.